This T cell receptor (beta chain) was captured by sequencing in a study of OX40 agonist ivuxolimab in advanced cancers. General study findings and limits: In CD8+ T cells, expanded clones were on average more numerous than in CD4+. The 0.1-3.0 mg/kg partial responders had among the lowest clonal expansion.

TCRdb keeps only in-frame clones here, not all; method: immunoSEQ multiplex PCR. The profile shows tens of thousands of clones, 84% of them singletons. V lost 5 bases, J lost 0 bases, and 13 bases lay in between. The V gene's germline CDR1 is MNHEY and CDR2 SVGAGI. This CDR3 region has 15 residues. Notes on this clone: Its specificity is unknown.

The sample here was CD4+ or CD8+ T cells sorted from blood, taken in a trial of the OX40 agonist ivuxolimab. The rearrangement links TRBV6-5 to TRBJ1-1, with TRBD1 as a possible D gene (6 bases). This TCR was sampled from an adult with an advanced solid tumor such as melanoma, head and neck, liver or kidney cancer. CDR3 nucleotides: TGTGCCAGCAGTCGGACAGACCTCATGAACACTGAAGCTTTCTTT. Translated, it gives CASSRTDLMNTEAFF.